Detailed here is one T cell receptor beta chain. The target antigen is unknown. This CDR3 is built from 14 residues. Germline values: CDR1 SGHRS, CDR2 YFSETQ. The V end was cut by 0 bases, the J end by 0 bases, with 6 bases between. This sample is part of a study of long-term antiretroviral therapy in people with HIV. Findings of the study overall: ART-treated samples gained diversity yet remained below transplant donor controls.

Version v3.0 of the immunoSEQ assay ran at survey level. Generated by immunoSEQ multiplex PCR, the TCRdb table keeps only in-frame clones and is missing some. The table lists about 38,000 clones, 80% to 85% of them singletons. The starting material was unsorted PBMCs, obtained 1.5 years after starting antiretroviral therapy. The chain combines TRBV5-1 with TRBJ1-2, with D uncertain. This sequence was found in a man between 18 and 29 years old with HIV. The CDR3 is CASSLVTANYGYTF. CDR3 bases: TGCGCCAGCAGCTTGGTTACAGCTAACTATGGCTACACCTTC.